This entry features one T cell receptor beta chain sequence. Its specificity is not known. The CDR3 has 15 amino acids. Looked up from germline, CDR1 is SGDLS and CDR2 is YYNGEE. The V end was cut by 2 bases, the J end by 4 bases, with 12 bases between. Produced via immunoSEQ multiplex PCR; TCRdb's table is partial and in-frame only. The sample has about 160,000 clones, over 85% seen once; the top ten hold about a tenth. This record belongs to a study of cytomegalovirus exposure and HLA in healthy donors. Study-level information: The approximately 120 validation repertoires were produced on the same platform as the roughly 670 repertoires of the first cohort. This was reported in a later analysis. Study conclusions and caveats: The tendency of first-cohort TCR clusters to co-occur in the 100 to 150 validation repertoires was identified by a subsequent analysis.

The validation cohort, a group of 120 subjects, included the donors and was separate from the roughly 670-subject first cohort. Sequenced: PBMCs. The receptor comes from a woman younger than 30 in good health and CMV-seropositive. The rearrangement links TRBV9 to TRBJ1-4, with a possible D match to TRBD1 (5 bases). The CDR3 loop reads CASSVAGFSNEKLFF. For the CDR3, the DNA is TGTGCCAGCAGCGTTGCAGGGTTTAGTAATGAAAAACTGTTTTTT.